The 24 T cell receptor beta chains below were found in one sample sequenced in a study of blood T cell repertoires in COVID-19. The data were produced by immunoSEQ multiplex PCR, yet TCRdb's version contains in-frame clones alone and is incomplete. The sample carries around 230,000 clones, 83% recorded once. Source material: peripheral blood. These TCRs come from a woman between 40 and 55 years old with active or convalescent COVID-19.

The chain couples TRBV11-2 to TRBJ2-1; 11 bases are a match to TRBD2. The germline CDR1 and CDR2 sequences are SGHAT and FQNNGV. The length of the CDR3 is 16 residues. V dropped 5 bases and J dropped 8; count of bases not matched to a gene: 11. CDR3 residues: CASSAELAGDSDEQFF. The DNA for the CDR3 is TGTGCCAGCAGCGCCGAACTAGCGGGAGATTCAGATGAGCAGTTCTTC.

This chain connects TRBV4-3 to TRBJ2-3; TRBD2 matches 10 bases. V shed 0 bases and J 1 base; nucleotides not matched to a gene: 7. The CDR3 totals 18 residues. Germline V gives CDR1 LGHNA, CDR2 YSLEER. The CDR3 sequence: CASSQERATSGGTDTQYF. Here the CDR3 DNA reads TGCGCCAGCAGCCAAGAAAGGGCTACTAGCGGGGGCACAGATACGCAGTATTTT.

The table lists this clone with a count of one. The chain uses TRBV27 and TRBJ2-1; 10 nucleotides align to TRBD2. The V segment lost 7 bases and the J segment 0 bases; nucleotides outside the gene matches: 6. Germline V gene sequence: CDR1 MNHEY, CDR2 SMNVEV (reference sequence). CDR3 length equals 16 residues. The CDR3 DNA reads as TGTGCCAGCAAACTAGCGGGGACCAGCTCCTACAATGAGCAGTTCTTC. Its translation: CASKLAGTSSYNEQFF.

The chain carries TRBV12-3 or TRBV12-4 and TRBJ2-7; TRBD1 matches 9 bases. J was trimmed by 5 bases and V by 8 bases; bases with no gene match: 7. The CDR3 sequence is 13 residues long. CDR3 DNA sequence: TGTGCCAGCTCGTTCACAGGGGGCGACGAGCAGTACTTC. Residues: CASSFTGGDEQYF.

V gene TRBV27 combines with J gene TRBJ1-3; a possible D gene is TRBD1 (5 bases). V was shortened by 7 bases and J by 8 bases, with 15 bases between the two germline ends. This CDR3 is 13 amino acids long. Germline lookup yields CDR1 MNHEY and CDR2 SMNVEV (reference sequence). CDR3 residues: CASTRVPGDTIYF. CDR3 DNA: TGTGCCAGCACTAGGGTCCCGGGGGACACCATATATTTT.

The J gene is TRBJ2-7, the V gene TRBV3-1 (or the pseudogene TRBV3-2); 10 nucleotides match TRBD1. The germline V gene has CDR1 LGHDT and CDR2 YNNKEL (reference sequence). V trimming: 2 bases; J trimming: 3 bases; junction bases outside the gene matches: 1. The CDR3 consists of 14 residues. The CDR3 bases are TGTGCCAGCAGCCAACGGACAGGGGGCTACGAGCAGTACTTC. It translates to CASSQRTGGYEQYF.

The CDR3 DNA is TGTGCCAGCAGCCAAGCCGTTCCTATGTGGGCCGAGCAGTTCTTC. It codes for CASSQAVPMWAEQFF. This chain joins TRBV3-1 (or the pseudogene TRBV3-2) and TRBJ2-1; D not resolved. CDR3 size: 15 residues. Looked up from germline, CDR1 is LGHDT and CDR2 is YNNKEL (reference sequence). Trimming left V 1 base short and J 10 bases short, with 17 bases between.

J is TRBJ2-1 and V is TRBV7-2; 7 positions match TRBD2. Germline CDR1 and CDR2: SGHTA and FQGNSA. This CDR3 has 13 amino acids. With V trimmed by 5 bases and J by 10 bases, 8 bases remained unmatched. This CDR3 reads CASSPGMREEQFF. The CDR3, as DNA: TGTGCCAGCAGCCCAGGCATGCGGGAGGAGCAGTTCTTC.

The CDR3 is CASSPGQFGSGNTIYF. The CDR3 nucleotides read TGTGCCAGCAGCCCGGGACAGTTCGGCTCTGGAAACACCATATATTTT. This sequence joins TRBV3-1 (or the pseudogene TRBV3-2) and TRBJ1-3; 7 nucleotides match TRBD1. Germline V gene sequence: CDR1 LGHDT, CDR2 YNNKEL (reference sequence). Germline trimming cut 4 bases from V and 0 bases from J; bases unmatched to any gene: 6. CDR3 length equals 16 residues.

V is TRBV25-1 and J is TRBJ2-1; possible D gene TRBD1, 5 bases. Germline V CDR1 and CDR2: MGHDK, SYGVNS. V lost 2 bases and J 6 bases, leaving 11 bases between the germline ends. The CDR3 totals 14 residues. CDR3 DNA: TGTGCCAGCAGTGAAGGGGCAGGGTTCAATGAGCAGTTCTTC. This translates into CASSEGAGFNEQFF. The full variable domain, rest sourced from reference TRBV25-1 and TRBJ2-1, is EADIYQTPRYLVIGTGKKITLECSQTMGHDKMYWYQQDPGMELHLIHYSYGVNSTEKGDLSSESTVSRIRTEHFPLTLESARPSHTSQYLCASSEGAGFNEQFFGPGTRLTVL.

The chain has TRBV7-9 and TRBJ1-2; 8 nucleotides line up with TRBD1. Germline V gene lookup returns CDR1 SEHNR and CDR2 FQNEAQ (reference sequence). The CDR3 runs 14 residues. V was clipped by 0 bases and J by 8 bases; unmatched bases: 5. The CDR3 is CASSLAAAGGGYTF. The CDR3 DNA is TGTGCCAGCAGCTTAGCTGCGGCAGGGGGCGGCTACACCTTC.

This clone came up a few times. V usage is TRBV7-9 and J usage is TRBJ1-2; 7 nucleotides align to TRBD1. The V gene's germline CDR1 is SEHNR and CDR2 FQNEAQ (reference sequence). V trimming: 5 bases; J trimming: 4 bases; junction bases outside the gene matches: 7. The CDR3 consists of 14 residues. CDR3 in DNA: TGTGCCAGCAGCCCTAATGCAGGGGGCTATGGCTACACCTTC. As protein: CASSPNAGGYGYTF.

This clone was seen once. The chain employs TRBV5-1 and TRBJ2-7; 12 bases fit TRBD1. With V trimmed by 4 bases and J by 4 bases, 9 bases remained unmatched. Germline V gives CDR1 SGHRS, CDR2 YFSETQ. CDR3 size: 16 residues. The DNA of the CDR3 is TGCGCCAGCAGCCCCTCGCAGGGACAGGGGGCTTACGAGCAGTACTTC. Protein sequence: CASSPSQGQGAYEQYF.

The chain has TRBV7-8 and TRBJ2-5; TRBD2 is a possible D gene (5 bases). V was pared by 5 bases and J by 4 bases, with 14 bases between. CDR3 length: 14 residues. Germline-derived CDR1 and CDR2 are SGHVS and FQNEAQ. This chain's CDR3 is CASSPLEGLETQYF. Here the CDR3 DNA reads TGTGCCAGCAGCCCTCTAGAGGGCCTAGAGACCCAGTACTTC. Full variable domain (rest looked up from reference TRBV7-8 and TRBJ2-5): GAGVSQSPRYKVAKRGQDVALRCDPISGHVSLFWYQQALGQGPEFLTYFQNEAQLDKSGLPSDRFFAERPEGSVSTLKIQRTQQEDSAVYLCASSPLEGLETQYFGPGTRLLVL.

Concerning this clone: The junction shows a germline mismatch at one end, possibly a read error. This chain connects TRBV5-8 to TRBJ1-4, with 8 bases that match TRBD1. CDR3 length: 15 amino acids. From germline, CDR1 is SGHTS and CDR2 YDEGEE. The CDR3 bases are TGTGCCAGCGGCTTACAGGGGGCAACTAATGAAAAACTGTTTTTT. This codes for CASGLQGATNEKLFF.

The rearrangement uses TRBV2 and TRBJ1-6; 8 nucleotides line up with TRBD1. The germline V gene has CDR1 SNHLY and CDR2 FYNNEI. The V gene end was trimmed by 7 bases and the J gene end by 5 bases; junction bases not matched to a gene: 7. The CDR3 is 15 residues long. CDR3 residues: CASNPTGVDNSPLHF. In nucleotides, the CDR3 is TGTGCCAGCAACCCGACAGGGGTGGATAATTCACCCCTCCACTTT. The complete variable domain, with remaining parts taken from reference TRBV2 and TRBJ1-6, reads EPEVTQTPSHQVTQMGQEVILRCVPISNHLYFYWYRQILGQKVEFLVSFYNNEISEKSEIFDDQFSVERPDGSNFTLKIRSTKLEDSAMYFCASNPTGVDNSPLHFGNGTRLTVT.

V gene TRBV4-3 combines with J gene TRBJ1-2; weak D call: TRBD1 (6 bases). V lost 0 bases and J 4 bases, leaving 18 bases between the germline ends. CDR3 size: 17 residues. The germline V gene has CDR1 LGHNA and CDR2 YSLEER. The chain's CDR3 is CASSQDPRDTGGYGYTF. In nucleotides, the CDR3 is TGCGCCAGCAGCCAAGATCCCCGGGACACCGGAGGCTATGGCTACACCTTC.

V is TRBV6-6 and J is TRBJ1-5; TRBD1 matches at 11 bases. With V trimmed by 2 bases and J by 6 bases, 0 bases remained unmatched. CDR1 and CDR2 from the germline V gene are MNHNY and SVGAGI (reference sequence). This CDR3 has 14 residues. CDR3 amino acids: CASSYGTGGQPQHF. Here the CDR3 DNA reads TGTGCCAGCAGTTACGGGACAGGGGGTCAGCCCCAGCATTTT.

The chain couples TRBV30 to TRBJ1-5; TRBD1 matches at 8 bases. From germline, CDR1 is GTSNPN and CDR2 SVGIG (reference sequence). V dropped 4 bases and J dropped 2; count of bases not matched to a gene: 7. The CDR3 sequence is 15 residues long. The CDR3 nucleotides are TGTGCCTGGACCCCGGACAGGGAGGGCAATCAGCCCCAGCATTTT. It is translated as CAWTPDREGNQPQHF.

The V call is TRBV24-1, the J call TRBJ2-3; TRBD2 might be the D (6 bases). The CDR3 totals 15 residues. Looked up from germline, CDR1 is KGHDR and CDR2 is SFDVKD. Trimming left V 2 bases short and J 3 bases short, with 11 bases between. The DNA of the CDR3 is TGTGCCACCAGTGATTCCGGGAGTTCTACAGATACGCAGTATTTT. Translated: CATSDSGSSTDTQYF.

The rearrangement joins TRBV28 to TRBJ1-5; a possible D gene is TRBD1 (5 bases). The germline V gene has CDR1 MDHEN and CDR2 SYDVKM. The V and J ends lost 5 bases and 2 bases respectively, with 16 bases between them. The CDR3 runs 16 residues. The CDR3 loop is CASSPRQKLGNQPQHF. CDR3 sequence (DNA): TGTGCCAGCAGTCCGAGACAGAAGCTAGGCAATCAGCCCCAGCATTTT.

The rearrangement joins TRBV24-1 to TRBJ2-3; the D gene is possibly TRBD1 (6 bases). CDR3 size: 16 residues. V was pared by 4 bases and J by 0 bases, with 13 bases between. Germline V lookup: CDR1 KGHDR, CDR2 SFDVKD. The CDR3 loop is CATSDSKRGSTDTQYF. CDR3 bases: TGTGCCACCAGTGACTCCAAGAGGGGGAGCACAGATACGCAGTATTTT.

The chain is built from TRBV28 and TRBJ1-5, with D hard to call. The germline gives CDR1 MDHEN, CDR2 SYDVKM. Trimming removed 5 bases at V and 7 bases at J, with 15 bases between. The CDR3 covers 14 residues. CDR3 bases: TGTGCCAGCAGTCCGGCGAGCACCGGGCAGCCCCAGCATTTT. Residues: CASSPASTGQPQHF.

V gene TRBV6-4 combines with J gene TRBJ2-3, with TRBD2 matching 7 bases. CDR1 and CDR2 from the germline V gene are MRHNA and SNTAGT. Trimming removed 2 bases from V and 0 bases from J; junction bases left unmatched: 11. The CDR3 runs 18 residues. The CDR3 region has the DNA TGTGCCAGCAGTGACGGCGGTGCTAGCGGCCTAAGCACAGATACGCAGTATTTT. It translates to CASSDGGASGLSTDTQYF.